The clone carrying this T cell receptor (beta chain) was detected a few times. Its antigen is not identified. The sample originates from a study of CD8 T cells in ankylosing spondylitis. Overall study results and limits: Existing reports had already noted some motif variants in reactive arthritis synovial fluid and blood. About 8 highly homologous variants made up a TCR beta motif, and this motif appeared characteristic of ankylosing spondylitis blood. Researchers report that disease-linked clones proved CD8+ and relatively rare in peripheral blood.

The length of the CDR3 is 15 residues. Germline V CDR1 and CDR2: SGHRS, YFSETQ. The ends were cut back, 4 bases at V and 8 bases at J, with 18 bases in the middle. Libraries of TCR beta came from quantitative 5'-RACE with molecular barcodes. One entry per CDR3 protein results from TCRdb running MiXCR on the 5' RACE reads. The table includes 250,000 to 300,000 distinct CDR3 sequences, 18% detected once. The sequence was obtained from a male donor with ankylosing spondylitis or in good health (not recorded which). This chain links TRBV5-1 with TRBJ1-4; TRBD1 might be the D (5 bases). What was sequenced was blood, either unsorted or a sorted T cell fraction (not recorded which). The CDR3 nucleotides read TGCGCCAGCAGCCGGAGGTACGATCAGGGCGAAAAACTGTTTTTT. This encodes CASSRRYDQGEKLFF.